In its sample, the clone carrying this TCR beta chain was seen many times. Its matching antigen is unknown. This sample is part of a study of breast tumors, draining lymph nodes, adjacent tissues. TCRdb redid the calling of the multiplex PCR reads with MiXCR, one entry per CDR3 protein. This table holds roughly 86,000 distinct CDR3 sequences, about 21% found once. Breast cancer patients provided tissue from their axillary draining lymph nodes. Notes on the study in general: That most tumor T cells come from lymph nodes remained unproven. Tumor TCR diversity was below lymph nodes but above nontumor tissue. The data were judged consistent with most tumor T cells coming from lymph node and expanding in tumor.

The germline V and J ends were trimmed by 3 bases and 6 bases, with 11 bases remaining between them. CDR1 is SQVTM, CDR2 ANQGSEA, per germline. The CDR3 has 12 residues. The rearrangement uses TRBV29-1 and TRBJ2-5; either TRBD1 or TRBD2 may fit D (6 bases each). This receptor was identified in a female donor with breast cancer. Some clones in this sample may be carry-over from other donors' samples. The specimen sequenced was axillary lymph node tissue. CDR3 loop: CSVDGGGKTQYF. CDR3 bases: TGCAGCGTTGATGGGGGCGGGAAGACCCAGTACTTC.